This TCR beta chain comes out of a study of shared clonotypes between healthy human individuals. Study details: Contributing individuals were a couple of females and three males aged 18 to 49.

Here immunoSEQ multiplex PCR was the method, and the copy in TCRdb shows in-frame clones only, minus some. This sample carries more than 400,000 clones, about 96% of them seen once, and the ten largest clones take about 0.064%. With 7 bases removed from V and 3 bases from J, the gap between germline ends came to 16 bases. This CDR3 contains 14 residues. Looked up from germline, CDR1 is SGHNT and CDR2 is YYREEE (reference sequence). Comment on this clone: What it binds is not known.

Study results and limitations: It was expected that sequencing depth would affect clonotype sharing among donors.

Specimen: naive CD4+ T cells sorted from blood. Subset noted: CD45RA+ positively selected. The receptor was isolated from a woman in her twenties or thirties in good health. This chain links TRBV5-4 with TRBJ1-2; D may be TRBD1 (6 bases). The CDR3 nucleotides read TGTGCCAGCGGCACCACAGGGTGGGACTATGGCTACACCTTC. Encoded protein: CASGTTGWDYGYTF.